The text below deals with one T cell receptor (beta chain). This sample was taken from a study of blood T cell repertoires in COVID-19. Patients from Seattle were sampled longitudinally, starting during active infection. This CDR3 comprises 10 residues. Germline values: CDR1 SGHNT, CDR2 YYREEE (reference sequence). Trimming removed 2 bases at V and 8 bases at J, with 2 bases between. Original data processing: The authors estimated nucleated cell counts from reference gene primer amplification. The repertoire was sequenced with immunoSEQ multiplex PCR; TCRdb's copy has only in-frame clones and lacks some. The V and J calls and clone size come from that table; D and trimming were worked out from the DNA. The repertoire consists of 150,000 to 160,000 clones, with roughly 84% occurring once and the leading ten covering about 0.63%.

This receptor was obtained from a man aged 60-69 years with COVID-19, enrolled during active disease. The sample taken for sequencing was peripheral blood. The V gene is TRBV5-4, the J gene TRBJ2-1, with unresolved D. The CDR3 DNA follows: TGTGCCAGCAGCTTCGATGAGCAGTTCTTC. This sequence encodes CASSFDEQFF.